Included here is one T cell receptor beta chain sequence, with context. Its antigen target is currently unknown. The input lacks base qualities; no much larger clone sits a single base away. V is shortened by 4 bases, J by 7 bases, and the region joining them spans 10 bases. CDR1 and CDR2 are read off the germline V gene as SGHAT and FQNNGV. The CDR3 goes from the cysteine to the phenylalanine over 12 residues. The read is trimmed to its CDR3 DNA, 36 bases read in frame from base 1. Amplification of TCR beta CDR3 regions was carried out from RNA transcripts. The TCR CDR3 was subjected to a first round of RT-PCR using the HTBI primer set and the Qiagen OneStep RT-PCR kit. Libraries were constructed in a second round of multiplex PCR, after which size selection and purification were carried out. Sequencing of the libraries was done on an Illumina HiSeq2000 using paired-end 100 bp reads. The authors' analysis ran thus. SOAPnuke was used to process the raw data, removing reads that contained adapters or uncalled bases, had a mean Phred below 15, or lacked an exact match to the constant primer or identifier. High-quality paired reads were merged using COPE v1.2.5, and each unique nucleotide sequence was defined as a clonotype. MiTCR v1.1 was used to align clonotypes to the IMGT TRBV, TRBD and TRBJ reference segments. Analysis was restricted to V-J combinations with a frequency above 0.0001, which covered just over 98% of repertoires. The TCS score was defined as the ratio of F50 (clonal expansion) to E x V (chaos), calculated using BLOSUM62-based TCRdist between CDR3 peptides within each V-J. Welch's t-statistics and random forest reduced around 550 V-J features to about 13, which were used in a naive Bayes classifier (R e1071). TCRdb reprocessed the public reads (quality trimming at Q25 with fastp, clone calling with MiXCR) and kept in-frame beta chains. Rows with a matching CDR3 protein are joined into one entry that keeps the most common DNA and genes. These V and J calls originate from TCRdb's pipeline instead of the authors' own analysis. The sample table lists around 440,000 distinct CDR3 sequences, 15% to 18% of them with a count of one. Together, the top ten hold about 14% of the sample.

This record belongs to a study of T cells in Graves' hyperthyroidism and ophthalmopathy (dated by TCRdb to between 2018 and 2020). Regarding the study in general: Peripheral blood samples were taken at the time of initial diagnosis, prior to any treatment. An independent validation cohort of 18 to 20 hyperthyroidism patients and some 15 patients who later progressed to ophthalmopathy tested prospective prediction of ophthalmopathy. After blood sampling, hyperthyroidism patients were treated with methimazole at a starting dose of 30 mg daily, and ophthalmopathy patients were treated with high-dose intravenous methylprednisolone. TCR Vbeta CDR3 sequencing of 135 peripheral blood samples (43 ophthalmopathy, under 80 hyperthyroidism and roughly 17 progressor patients) is reported in the paper. To identify distinguishing TCR V-J signatures, a discovery cohort of 100 patients was used, comprising under 45 with Graves' ophthalmopathy and under 60 with stable Graves' hyperthyroidism. In about 6 Graves' hyperthyroidism patients, the study also compared T-cell repertoires from thyroid tissue with T-cell repertoires from blood. The approximately 98 discovery patients were randomly divided into training and test sets at a 7:3 ratio. Summary of the overall study and its limitations: Most expanded thyroid clonotypes (frequency above 0.001) were also detected in blood, a finding suggesting that blood repertoires may reflect thyroid immune responses. During validation, the model predicted progression to ophthalmopathy a median of about 6.3 months ahead of onset, with almost 71% sensitivity and under 85% specificity. No statistical method was used to set the sample size in advance, and investigators knew the group allocation. A model built on a 13 V-J signature distinguished ophthalmopathy from stable hyperthyroidism, reaching 85% to 90% sensitivity and 81.08% specificity in cross-validation and 80%/75% in testing.

A patient counted as having stable Graves' hyperthyroidism if no progression to ophthalmopathy occurred over 18 months of follow-up. Hyperthyroidism patients were newly diagnosed, had a disease duration of under 2 months, and were aged 18 to 65 years. The study excluded patients with uncontrolled infections, other autoimmune diseases, pregnancy or lactation. Clinical symptoms, serum thyroxine and TRAb, thyroid ultrasound, and orbital computed tomography formed the basis for the diagnoses. PBMCs were separated from 10 ml of fresh peripheral blood using Ficoll-Paque density gradient centrifugation. Total RNA was extracted with Trizol reagent, and quality was checked on an Agilent 2100 Bioanalyzer.

This receptor was obtained from a woman aged 18-29 years with Graves' hyperthyroidism. This receptor chain uses TRBV11-2 and TRBJ1-1; the D segment cannot be called with confidence. Sequences were obtained from blood. The DNA is TGTGCCAGCAGCTCTCAAGGTATTGAAGCTTTCTTT. Its protein reads: CASSSQGIEAFF.